This T cell receptor beta chain derives from a study of blood T cell repertoires in COVID-19. Study background: Collection of acute and convalescent COVID-19 samples took place in the United States, Italy and Spain. In each case, the material was cDNA or gDNA derived from T cells, B-cell-depleted T cells, or PBMCs.

In the study's own analysis: By means of reference gene primer amplification, nucleated cell counts were estimated. Sequencing used immunoSEQ multiplex PCR; TCRdb keeps in-frame clones, though not all of them. V and J calls and clone size are those listed in that table; D and trimming were worked out from the DNA. The sample has over 150,000 clones, 85% seen once. The Seattle site enrolled patients during active infection and followed them longitudinally. Sequenced material: peripheral blood. This sequence was found in a woman aged 60-75 years with COVID-19, enrolled during active disease.

CDR3 coding DNA: TGTGCCAGCAGTGATTACACAGGGGTTCTGAGTCAGCCCCAGCATTTT. Protein product: CASSDYTGVLSQPQHF. This chain connects TRBV6-4 to TRBJ1-5, with 7 bases matching TRBD1. J gave up 6 bases and V 3 bases, and 11 bases lay outside the gene matches. This CDR3 is 16 amino acids long. In germline, CDR1 is MRHNA, CDR2 SNTAGT.